Sequencing of this T cell receptor (beta chain) was carried out in a study of T cell changes during pregnancy in multiple sclerosis. Sequencing was performed with immunoSEQ multiplex PCR; in TCRdb, only in-frame clones are kept and a portion is missing. The top ten clones hold less than 6.5% of a sample with fewer than 60,000 clones, approximately 95% of them seen once. This TCR came from a female donor with multiple sclerosis, enrolled in a pregnancy study. The sample was CD8+ T cells from peripheral blood mononuclear cells, taken in the first trimester of pregnancy.

The CDR3 region has the DNA TGTGCCAGCAGCTTGGGAGGGACAGGGGATTACGGCTACACCTTC. Residues: CASSLGGTGDYGYTF. The chain employs TRBV5-4 and TRBJ1-2, with 10 nucleotides matching TRBD1. In germline, CDR1 is SGHNT, CDR2 YYREEE (reference sequence). J lost 8 bases, V lost 0 bases, and 7 bases had no gene match. CDR3 length: 15 residues.